This is a list of T cell receptor beta chains from one sample in a study of blood T cells in healthy people across ages. TCRdb recomputed calls from the 5' RACE reads with MiXCR, one row per CDR3 protein. The sample lists 800,000 to 1,300,000 distinct CDR3 sequences; around 27% were seen once. These data were likewise used in another study, on T cells of mothers and their children.

Specimen: blood. The source is a girl aged 2 to 10 in good health. The CDR3 runs from the conserved cysteine through the conserved F or W.

TRBJ1-4,TRBV4-2,14,CASSTAPTNEKLFF
TRBJ1-2,TRBV6-5,14,CTSSEAGDRYGYTF
TRBJ2-3,TRBV29-1,13,CSVAGISTDTQYF
.,TRBV3-1,14,CASSQLGRVNEQFF
TRBJ2-3,TRBV29-1,15,CSVPGQGSLGDTQYF
.,TRBV7-9,11,CASSPKSEQYF
TRBJ2-1,TRBV7-8,16,CASSLVRGGLGNEQFF
TRBJ2-5,TRBV20-1,13,CSAASGIGETQYF
TRBJ2-6,TRBV3-1,14,CASSSQTGANVLTF
TRBJ2-1,TRBV12-5,13,CASGRGLEPEQFF
TRBJ2-5,TRBV5-1,15,CASSYGRYGRETQYF
TRBJ2-1,TRBV3-1,14,CASSRADRDNEQFF
TRBJ2-1,TRBV11-2,14,CASSPLAGGEEQFF
TRBJ1-3,TRBV21-1,12,CASSMDLNTIYF
TRBJ2-4,TRBV11-2,16,CASSLSSYLAKNIQYF
TRBJ2-5,TRBV4-1,15,CASRHSGKRVETQYF
TRBJ1-1,TRBV28,14,CASSPPPQVTEAFF
TRBJ2-5,TRBV7-2,15,CASSLLQSRGKTQYF
TRBJ2-2,TRBV14,15,CASSRDPLGAGELFF
TRBJ2-3,TRBV28,12,CASVEMEGSQYF
TRBJ1-5,TRBV9,14,CASSPTGGNQPRHF
TRBJ2-7,TRBV29-1,13,CSVDSGGAYEQYF
TRBJ2-1,TRBV11-3,15,CASSNLAGGRVEQFF